This entry features one T cell receptor (beta chain) sequence. Its matching antigen is unknown. Autoimmune disease history or systemic immunosuppression barred patients. The data belong to a study of OX40 agonist ivuxolimab in advanced cancers. In the study overall: Enrollees could have had prior anti-PD-1, anti-PD-L1 or anti-CTLA-4 therapy, which about 40% had received. One patient with hepatocellular carcinoma and two with cutaneous melanoma, three in all, had partial responses. Whole-study findings and limits: At 0.1 to 3.0 mg/kg, CD4+ and CD8+ blood T cells expanded clonally by week 6.

Method: immunoSEQ multiplex PCR; TCRdb's copy keeps in-frame clones and lacks some. Of roughly 63,000 clones detected, 89% appear once; the ten largest clones hold approximately 12%. Germline loops: CDR1 SEHNR, CDR2 FQNEAQ (reference sequence). V was pared by 5 bases and J by 2 bases, with 13 bases between. The CDR3 length is 14 residues. This TCR derives from an adult with an advanced solid tumor such as melanoma, head and neck, liver or kidney cancer. The specimen comprised CD4+ or CD8+ T cells sorted from blood, sampled in a trial of the OX40 agonist ivuxolimab. The chain carries TRBV7-9 and TRBJ2-7; D is perhaps TRBD2 (5 bases). CDR3 sequence (DNA): TGTGCCAGCAGCGTCCGTGGGAGAGCCTACGAGCAGTACTTC. Translation: CASSVRGRAYEQYF.